These T cell receptor beta chains were read from a single sample in a study of blood T cells in healthy people across ages. One entry per CDR3 protein results from TCRdb running MiXCR on the 5' RACE reads. This sample has around 870,000 distinct CDR3 sequences; 29% occur once, and the top ten carry roughly a sixth. Sequenced sample: blood. These receptors were taken from an elderly woman in good health. Both conserved end residues are part of each CDR3. Each record gives: V gene, J gene, CDR3 protein.

TRBV20-1	TRBJ2-3	CSAPRTSGVSDTQYF
TRBV6-5	TRBJ1-2	CASSPQTGTVNYGYTF
TRBV6-2/TRBV6-3	TRBJ2-5	CASSSPRTGPSGAETQYF
TRBV3-1	TRBJ2-5	CASSYNGQGQETQYF
TRBV12-3/TRBV12-4	TRBJ2-4	CASSLARGGQNIQYF
TRBV5-5	TRBJ2-1	CASSLGQGDYNEQFF
TRBV3-1	TRBJ1-1	CASSQDMVYGTEAFF
TRBV20-1	TRBJ1-5	CSARDPGAYNQPQHF
TRBV12-3/TRBV12-4	TRBJ1-2	CASSPGQGTYGYTF
TRBV7-9	TRBJ2-5	CASSGVGTGGGETQYF
TRBV20-1	TRBJ2-1	CSAAPQSNEQFF
TRBV7-6	TRBJ2-6	CASSSGISGANVLTF
TRBV5-1	TRBJ2-5	CASSSRGLLQETQYF
TRBV30	TRBJ1-1	CAWRKDSLGIRAFF
TRBV7-9	TRBJ2-1	CASTITSGRSNEQFF
TRBV29-1	TRBJ2-2	CSGPGQNTGELFF
TRBV2	TRBJ2-7	CASSEAGQGYEQYF
TRBV5-5	TRBJ1-4	CASSPAGGPGNEKLFF
TRBV20-1	TRBJ2-7	CSARSGGYEQYF
TRBV4-2	TRBJ2-3	CASSPASGTDTQYF
TRBV7-2	TRBJ2-2	CASRFSGGTNTGELFF
TRBV6-5	TRBJ2-3	CASSYSKTRSLTDTQYF
TRBV5-6	TRBJ2-7	CASSLGLDHSYEQYF
TRBV5-1	TRBJ1-4	CASSFSATNEKLFF
TRBV20-1	TRBJ1-1	CSAQVGQGRTEAFF
TRBV6-1	TRBJ2-1	CASSEAPGEQFF
TRBV5-5	TRBJ1-5	CASSLGGSLNQPQHF
TRBV4-1	NA	CASSQGPGTDFYNEQYF
TRBV7-2	TRBJ2-5	CASSIAASGQETQYF
TRBV12-3/TRBV12-4	TRBJ2-2	CASRGLGNTGELFF
TRBV20-1	TRBJ2-3	CSARGLSAGGTDTQYF
TRBV7-2	TRBJ2-7	CASSSPGLSGRSYNEQYF
TRBV5-1	TRBJ2-3	CASSLGSSGSTDTQYF
TRBV19	TRBJ1-2	CASSTRQGVNYGYTF
TRBV7-8	TRBJ2-1	CASSVPRPGTDLDNEQFF
TRBV24-1	TRBJ2-1	CATRAGDSGDEQFF
TRBV10-3	TRBJ2-2	CAIRGQANTGELFF
TRBV12-3/TRBV12-4	TRBJ2-7	CASSFTYEQYF
TRBV15	TRBJ1-2	CATSRDRSLQLYGYTF
TRBV20-1	TRBJ1-5	CSARDPFTGEREPQHF
TRBV18	TRBJ1-1	CASSHPDRVGTEAFF